This section outlines one T cell receptor beta chain sequence together with its context. Its specific antigen is unknown. These data originate in a study of T cells expressing NK-cell markers (dated by TCRdb to about 2020). Regarding the research as a whole: In sorted CD3+CD56+NKG2C+, CD3+CD56+NKG2C- and CD3+CD56-NKG2C+ T-cell subsets from about 8 donors, TCR beta-chain repertoires were profiled. Of the eight sequenced donors, seven were found to be HCMV-seropositive and one was found to be HCMV-seronegative. Randomly selected healthy volunteers, three men and five women, were used as the eight sequenced donors. Sequencing of the libraries produced 2 x 150 bp reads on Illumina HiSeq 2000/2500, MiSeq or NextSeq.

The sample was run on an Illumina HiSeq 2000. TCR beta cDNA libraries were made by 5'RACE template switching that added a universal primer site and unique molecular identifiers. Synthesis of cDNA was primed from the TCR beta constant segment and was followed by two consecutive PCR amplification steps. From the authors' description of their analysis: MIGEC was used to demultiplex reads and group the reads by UMI, and MiTCR was used to assemble and quantify clonotypes. Only TCR cDNA sequences supported by at least two reads were kept to exclude erroneous sequences. The tcR package was used for downstream repertoire analysis, with clonotypes matched between fractions based on CDR3 nucleotide sequence plus V segment. Antigen specificity was annotated against VDJdb with VDJmatch, allowing one amino acid substitution in CDR3. Once TCRdb had reprocessed the reads, it stored one entry per CDR3 protein sequence and supplied no DNA. The V and J calls come from TCRdb's annotation, not from the publication. The sample's records list roughly 160,000 distinct CDR3 sequences. Around 20% of the sample comes from the top ten.

What the work shows at the level of the full study, not this receptor alone: For over five donors, the dominant CD3+CD56+NKG2C+ clonotypes were among the top 10 CD8+ clonotypes and accounted for 1.0-7.0% of CD8+ T cells. Those dominant clonotypes were again the most abundant among CD3+CD56-NKG2C+ cells in a few donors, at about 28.3-65%. It remained unclear whether the expanded NKG2C-expressing T cell clones were specific for HCMV antigens.

HCMV-specific IgG was detected in serum with a commercial ELISA kit to determine HCMV serostatus. Peripheral blood mononuclear cells were isolated from blood by Ficoll density gradient centrifugation. The TCR originated in a man aged 18-70 years in good health. Input material: blood T cells: a sorted CD56 or NKG2C T cell subset, CD4+ or CD8+ T cells, or bulk PBMC T cells (not recorded which).

The CDR3 protein sequence reads: CASSLEEGRIQETQYF. Here the chain combines TRBV7-8 and TRBJ2-5; with no DNA, the TCRdb D assignment of TRBD2 cannot be verified. In the germline V gene, CDR1 corresponds to SGHVS and CDR2 to FQNEAQ. From cysteine to phenylalanine, the CDR3 is 16 amino acids long. A DNA sequence was not provided.